This entry features one TCR beta chain sequence. The entry originates in a study of control samples from healthy donors and cancer patients. Sequencing was performed with immunoSEQ multiplex PCR; in TCRdb, only in-frame clones are kept and a portion is missing. Counted here are roughly 100,000 clones, around 86% occurring once; the ten biggest clones make up roughly 1.3%. This receptor was identified in a woman aged 45-59 years in good health. Sequencing was done on a sample of blood.

Here the CDR3 DNA reads TGCAGCGCTTGGACATCCAATCCCCGAAGCACCGGGGAGCTGTTTTTT. Its translation is CSAWTSNPRSTGELFF. V and J are TRBV29-1 and TRBJ2-2; D perhaps matches TRBD1 (5 bases). The CDR3 is 16 amino acids. Trimming stripped 7 bases from V and 4 bases from J, with 22 bases between. The germline V gene encodes CDR1 SQVTM and CDR2 ANQGSEA.